A selection of T cell receptor beta chains follows, all from one sample in a study of control samples from healthy donors and cancer patients. Here immunoSEQ multiplex PCR was the method, and the copy in TCRdb shows in-frame clones only, minus some. Of 150,000 to 200,000 clones in the sample, more than 80% were seen once. Sequenced material: blood. These TCRs come from a man aged 25 to 45 in good health. The CDR3 runs from the conserved cysteine through the conserved F or W. The order of the fields is CDR3 protein, V gene.

CDR3 protein: CASSDSRQGVDYGYTF; V gene: TRBV19
CDR3 protein: CATGTGELFF; V gene: TRBV12-3/TRBV12-4
CDR3 protein: CASSADGGETQYF; V gene: TRBV19
CDR3 protein: CASSISQGVYNSPLHF; V gene: TRBV5-4
CDR3 protein: CASSESVGQETQYF; V gene: TRBV10-1
CDR3 protein: CASSSLGTGNSPLHF; V gene: TRBV11-2
CDR3 protein: CASSLFRDFGPGELFF; V gene: TRBV27
CDR3 protein: CASPPSGGPEQYF; V gene: TRBV5-8
CDR3 protein: CASSLQGTDTQYF; V gene: TRBV5-5
CDR3 protein: CANSKRLRDEKLFF; V gene: TRBV2
CDR3 protein: CATSHRDSSNQPQHF; V gene: TRBV24-1
CDR3 protein: CASSLAVVGEKLFF; V gene: TRBV5-1
CDR3 protein: CARSLVGGPNTEAFF; V gene: TRBV5-3
CDR3 protein: CASSEFPGQGHKRAFF; V gene: TRBV2